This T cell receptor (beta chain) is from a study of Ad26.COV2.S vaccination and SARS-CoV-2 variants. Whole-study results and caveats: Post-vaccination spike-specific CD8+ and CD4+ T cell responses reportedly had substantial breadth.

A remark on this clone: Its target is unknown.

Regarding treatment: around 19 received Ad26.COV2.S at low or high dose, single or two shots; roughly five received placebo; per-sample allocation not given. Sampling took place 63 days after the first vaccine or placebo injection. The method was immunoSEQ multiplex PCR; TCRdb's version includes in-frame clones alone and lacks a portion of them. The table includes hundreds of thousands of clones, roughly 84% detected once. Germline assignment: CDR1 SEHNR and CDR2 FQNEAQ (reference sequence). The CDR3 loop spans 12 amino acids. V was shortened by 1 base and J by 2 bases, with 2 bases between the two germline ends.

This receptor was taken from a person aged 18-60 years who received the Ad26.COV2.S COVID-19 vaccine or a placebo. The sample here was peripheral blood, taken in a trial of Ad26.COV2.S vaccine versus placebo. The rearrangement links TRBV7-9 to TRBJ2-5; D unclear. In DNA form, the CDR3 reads TGTGCCAGCAGCTTAGGGCAAGAGACCCAGTACTTC. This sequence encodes CASSLGQETQYF.